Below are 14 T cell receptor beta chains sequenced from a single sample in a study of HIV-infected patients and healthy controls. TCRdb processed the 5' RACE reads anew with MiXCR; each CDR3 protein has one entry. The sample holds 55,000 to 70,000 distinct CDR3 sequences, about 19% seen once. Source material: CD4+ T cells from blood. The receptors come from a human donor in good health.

CDR3 in DNA: TGTGCCAGCTCACCAAGGACAGCGCTGGACGGGGAGCTGTTTTTT. Translating it yields CASSPRTALDGELFF. The chain links TRBV18 to TRBJ2-2, with D tentatively TRBD1 (6 bases). V was trimmed by 2 bases and J by 7 bases, leaving 14 bases between them. Germline values: CDR1 KGHSH, CDR2 LQKENI. The CDR3 length is 15 residues. The whole variable domain, remainder taken from reference TRBV18 and TRBJ2-2, is NAGVMQNPRHLVRRRGQEARLRCSPMKGHSHVYWYRQLPEEGLKFMVYLQKENIIDESGMPKERFSAEFPKEGPSILRIQQVVRGDSAAYFCASSPRTALDGELFFGEGSRLTVL.

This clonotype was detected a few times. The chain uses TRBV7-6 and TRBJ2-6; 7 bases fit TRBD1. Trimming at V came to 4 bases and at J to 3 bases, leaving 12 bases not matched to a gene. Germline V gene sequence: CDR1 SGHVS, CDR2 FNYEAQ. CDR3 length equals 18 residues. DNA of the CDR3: TGTGCCAGCAGCTACGGGACAGCCCCCCGGGGTGGGGCCAACGTCCTGACTTTC. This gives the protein CASSYGTAPRGGANVLTF.

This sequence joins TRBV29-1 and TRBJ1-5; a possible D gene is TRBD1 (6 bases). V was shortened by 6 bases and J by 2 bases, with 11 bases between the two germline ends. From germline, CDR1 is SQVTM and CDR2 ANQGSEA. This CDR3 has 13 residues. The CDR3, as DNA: TGCAGCGTGGGGGCGGGTGGCAATCAGCCCCAGCATTTT. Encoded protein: CSVGAGGNQPQHF.

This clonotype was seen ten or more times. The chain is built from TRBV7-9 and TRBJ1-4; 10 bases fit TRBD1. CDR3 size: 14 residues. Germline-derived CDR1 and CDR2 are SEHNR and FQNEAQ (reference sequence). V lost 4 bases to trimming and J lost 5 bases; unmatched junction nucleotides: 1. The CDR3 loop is CASSWGQGNEKLFF. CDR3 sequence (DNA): TGTGCCAGCAGCTGGGGACAGGGGAATGAAAAACTGTTTTTT.

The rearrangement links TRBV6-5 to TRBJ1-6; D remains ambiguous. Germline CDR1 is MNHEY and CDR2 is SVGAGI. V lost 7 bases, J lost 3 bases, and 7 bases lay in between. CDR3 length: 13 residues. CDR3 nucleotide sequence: TGTGCCAGCAATCCTGACTATAATTCACCCCTCCACTTT. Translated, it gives CASNPDYNSPLHF.

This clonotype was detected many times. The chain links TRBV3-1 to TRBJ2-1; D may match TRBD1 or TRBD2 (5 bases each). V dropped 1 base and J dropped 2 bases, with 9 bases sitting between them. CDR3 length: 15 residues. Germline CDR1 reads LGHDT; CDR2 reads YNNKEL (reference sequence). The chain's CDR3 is CASSQGGVPYNEQFF. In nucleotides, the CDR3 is TGTGCCAGCAGCCAAGGAGGGGTTCCCTACAATGAGCAGTTCTTC.

DNA of the CDR3: TGCGCCAGCAGCACCCTTGGGGGAGATACTGAAGCTTTCTTT. Its protein product is CASSTLGGDTEAFF. The V gene is TRBV5-1, the J gene TRBJ1-1; tentatively, D is TRBD1 (5 bases). Germline V gene data show CDR1 as SGHRS and CDR2 as YFSETQ. The CDR3 has 14 residues. V was clipped by 4 bases and J by 5 bases, with 15 bases between them.

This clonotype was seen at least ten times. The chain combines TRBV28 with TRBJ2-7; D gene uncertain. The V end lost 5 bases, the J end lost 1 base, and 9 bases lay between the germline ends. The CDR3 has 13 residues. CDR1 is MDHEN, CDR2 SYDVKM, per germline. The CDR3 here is CASSPDGSYEQYF. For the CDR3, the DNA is TGTGCCAGCAGTCCCGACGGATCCTACGAGCAGTACTTC.

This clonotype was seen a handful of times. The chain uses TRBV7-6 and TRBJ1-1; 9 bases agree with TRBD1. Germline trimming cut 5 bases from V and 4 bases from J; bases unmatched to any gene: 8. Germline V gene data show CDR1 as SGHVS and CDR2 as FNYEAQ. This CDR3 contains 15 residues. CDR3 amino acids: CASSPRDRDSTEAFF. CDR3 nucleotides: TGTGCCAGCAGCCCTAGGGACAGGGATTCCACTGAAGCTTTCTTT.

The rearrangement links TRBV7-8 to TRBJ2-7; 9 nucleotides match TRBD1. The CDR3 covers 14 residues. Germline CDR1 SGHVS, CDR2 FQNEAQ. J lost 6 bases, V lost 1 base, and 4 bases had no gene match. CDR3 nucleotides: TGTGCCAGCAGCTTAGTCCCGGGACAGGGCGAGCAGTACTTC. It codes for CASSLVPGQGEQYF. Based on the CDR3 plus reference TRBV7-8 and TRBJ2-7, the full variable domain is GAGVSQSPRYKVAKRGQDVALRCDPISGHVSLFWYQQALGQGPEFLTYFQNEAQLDKSGLPSDRFFAERPEGSVSTLKIQRTQQEDSAVYLCASSLVPGQGEQYFGPGTRLTVT.

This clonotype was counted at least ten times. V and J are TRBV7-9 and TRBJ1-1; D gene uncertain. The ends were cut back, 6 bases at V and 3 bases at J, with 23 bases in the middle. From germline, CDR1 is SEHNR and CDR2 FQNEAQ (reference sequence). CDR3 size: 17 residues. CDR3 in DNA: TGTGCCAGCAGAAAGAATCCTGGCGGTGTTCGTGACACTGAAGCTTTCTTT. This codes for CASRKNPGGVRDTEAFF.

The CDR3 sequence: CATRARNHEAFF. Written as DNA, the CDR3 is TGTGCCACCAGGGCCCGCAATCATGAAGCTTTCTTT. The chain joins TRBV30 to TRBJ1-1; D may be TRBD1 (5 bases). This CDR3 has 12 amino acids. The V end lost 8 bases, the J end lost 7 bases, and 17 bases lay between the germline ends. Germline-derived CDR1 and CDR2 are GTSNPN and SVGIG (reference sequence).

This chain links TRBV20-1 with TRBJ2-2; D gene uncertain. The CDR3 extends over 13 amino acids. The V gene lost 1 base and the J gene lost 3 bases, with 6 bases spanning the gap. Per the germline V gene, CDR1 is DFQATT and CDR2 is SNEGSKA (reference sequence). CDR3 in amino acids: CSARAQYTGELFF. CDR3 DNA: TGCAGTGCTAGAGCCCAATACACCGGGGAGCTGTTTTTT.

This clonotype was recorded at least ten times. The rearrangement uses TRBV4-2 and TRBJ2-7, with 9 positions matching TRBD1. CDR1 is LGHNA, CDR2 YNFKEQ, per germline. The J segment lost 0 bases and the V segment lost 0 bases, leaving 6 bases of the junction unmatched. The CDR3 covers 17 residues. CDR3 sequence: CASSQDTGTGSSYEQYF. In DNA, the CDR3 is TGTGCCAGCAGCCAAGATACGGGGACAGGGTCCTCCTACGAGCAGTACTTC.